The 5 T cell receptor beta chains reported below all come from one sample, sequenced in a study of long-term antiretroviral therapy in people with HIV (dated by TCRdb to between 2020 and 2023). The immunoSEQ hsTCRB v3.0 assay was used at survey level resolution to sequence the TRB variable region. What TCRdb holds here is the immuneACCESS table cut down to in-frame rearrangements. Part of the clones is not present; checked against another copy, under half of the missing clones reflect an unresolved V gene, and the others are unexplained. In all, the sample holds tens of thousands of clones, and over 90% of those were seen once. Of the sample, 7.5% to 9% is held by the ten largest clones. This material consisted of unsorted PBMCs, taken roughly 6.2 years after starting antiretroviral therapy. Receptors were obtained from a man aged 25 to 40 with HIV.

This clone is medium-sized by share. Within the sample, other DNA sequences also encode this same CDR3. CDR3 in DNA: TGTGCCAGTAGTATAGCGGACGGGGATGAGCAGTACTTC. It is translated as CASSIADGDEQYF. The chain uses TRBV19 and TRBJ2-7; D perhaps matches TRBD2 (5 bases). The germline V gene has CDR1 LNHDA and CDR2 SQIVND (reference sequence). V was shortened by 1 base and J by 7 bases, with 11 bases between the two germline ends. The CDR3 is 13 residues long. Variable domain in full (rest from reference TRBV19 and TRBJ2-7): DGGITQSPKYLFRKEGQNVTLSCEQNLNHDAMYWYRQDPGQGLRLIYYSQIVNDFQKGDIAEGYSVSREKKESFPLTVTSAQKNPTAFYLCASSIADGDEQYFGPGTRLTVT.

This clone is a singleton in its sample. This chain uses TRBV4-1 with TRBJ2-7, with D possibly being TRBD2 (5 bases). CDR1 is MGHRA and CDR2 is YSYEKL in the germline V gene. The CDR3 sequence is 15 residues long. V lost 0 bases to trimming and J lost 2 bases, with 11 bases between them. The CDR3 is CASSQDRGRAYEQYF. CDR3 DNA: TGCGCCAGCAGCCAAGATCGGGGTAGGGCCTACGAGCAGTACTTC.

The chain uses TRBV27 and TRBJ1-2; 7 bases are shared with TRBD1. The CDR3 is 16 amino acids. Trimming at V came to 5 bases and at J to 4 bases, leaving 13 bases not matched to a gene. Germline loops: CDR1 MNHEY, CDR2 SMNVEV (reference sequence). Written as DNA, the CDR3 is TGTGCCAGCAGTCCGACCGCCGGACAGGCCTTCTATGGCTACACCTTC. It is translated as CASSPTAGQAFYGYTF.

The CDR3 spells CASSEVQGRVRISYF. CDR3 DNA sequence: TGTGCCAGCAGTGAAGTTCAGGGCCGGGTTAGGATCTCATACTTC. The V call is TRBV2, the J call TRBJ2-7, with TRBD1 as a possible D gene (5 bases). V lost 1 base and J lost 13, with 23 bases in between. The CDR3 sequence is 15 residues long. Per the germline V gene, CDR1 is SNHLY and CDR2 is FYNNEI. Together with reference TRBV2 and TRBJ2-7, the CDR3 gives the full variable domain: EPEVTQTPSHQVTQMGQEVILRCVPISNHLYFYWYRQILGQKVEFLVSFYNNEISEKSEIFDDQFSVERPDGSNFTLKIRSTKLEDSAMYFCASSEVQGRVRISYFGPGTRLTVT.

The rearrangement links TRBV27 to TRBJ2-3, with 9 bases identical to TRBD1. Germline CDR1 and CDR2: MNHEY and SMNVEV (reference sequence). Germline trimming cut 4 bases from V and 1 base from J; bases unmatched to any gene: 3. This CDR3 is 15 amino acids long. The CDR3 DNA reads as TGTGCCAGCAGTTGGCGGACAGGGGGCACAGATACGCAGTATTTT. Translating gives CASSWRTGGTDTQYF.